The sequence of this T cell receptor (beta chain) was determined in a study of blood T cell repertoires in COVID-19. As for the study in general: The United States, Italy and Spain were the sources of the acute and convalescent COVID-19 samples. Sample material is recorded as cDNA or gDNA derived from T cells, B-cell-depleted T cells, or PBMCs.

Clones were sequenced by immunoSEQ multiplex PCR, and TCRdb holds only the in-frame ones, with some missing. The profile shows roughly 90,000 clones, about 89% of them singletons. The CDR3 has 14 amino acids. Trimming cost V 1 base and J 7 bases, with 8 bases left between them. Germline V CDR1 and CDR2: MNHEY, SVGAGI. Enrollment of patients from Seattle took place during active infection, with longitudinal follow-up. This receptor was taken from a man aged 50 or older with COVID-19, enrolled during active disease. This chain links TRBV6-5 with TRBJ1-6; D is perhaps TRBD1 (5 bases). Sequencing was carried out using peripheral blood. The CDR3 here is CASSYLQGNSPLHF. Here the CDR3 DNA reads TGTGCCAGCAGTTACTTGCAGGGCAATTCACCCCTCCACTTT.